This TCR beta chain was observed in a study of early T cells in non-severe SARS-CoV-2 infection. On the study more broadly: With bulk RNA from unsorted whole blood as input, sequencing yielded unpaired chains. Broader study findings: The matching step, a VDJdb search, favored anti-spike CD8 responses and missed private and CD4 specificities.

For this clonotype: Antigen unknown.

J gave up 1 base and V 6 bases, and 8 bases lay outside the gene matches. Looked up from germline, CDR1 is SGHAT and CDR2 is FQNNGV. This CDR3 spans 15 amino acids. Each cDNA molecule carried a unique molecular identifier. MiXCR was run by TCRdb on the 5' RACE reads, yielding one entry per CDR3 protein. This sample has around 64,000 distinct CDR3 sequences, with roughly 12% found just once. The genes are TRBV11-2 and TRBJ1-1; 7 positions match TRBD1. The TCR originated in an adult who was a healthcare worker with PCR-confirmed SARS-CoV-2 infection or an uninfected control (not recorded which). What was sequenced was whole blood. The CDR3, as DNA: TGTGCCAGCAGTCCCCTGACAGGGAAGAACACTGAAGCTTTCTTT. Amino acid sequence: CASSPLTGKNTEAFF.